One and the same sample provided the 17 T cell receptor beta chains below, sequenced in a study of tumor-infiltrating lymphocytes in primary liver carcinoma (dated by TCRdb to about 2017). Sequencing used an Illumina HiSeq 2500. A constant-region primer and ProtoScript II reverse transcriptase were used to reverse-transcribe TCRbeta-specific cDNA from around 480 ng total RNA. The TCRbeta libraries were prepared through three rounds of nested multiplex PCR following a slightly modified ARM-PCR procedure. Multiplex TRBV1-TRBV30 forward primers and a Cbeta reverse primer were used in the first two PCR rounds, each of which was run for around 10 cycles. Through fastp at Q25 and MiXCR, TCRdb rebuilt clones from the public reads, retaining in-frame beta chains. One record per CDR3 amino acid sequence lists the most common genes and DNA. This sample has 120,000 or so distinct CDR3 sequences in its table, and less than 80% of those were observed once. In total, the top ten clones hold approximately 9.7% of the sample.

Total RNA and DNA were co-extracted without cell sorting from roughly 20-30 mg of bulk tissue using the AllPrep DNA/RNA mini kit. The sequenced sample was liver tumor tissue from sampling region 1. The meaning of the sample's cell subset or site label: tumor region T1, superior pole. Receptor source: an older woman with primary liver carcinoma and hepatitis B virus infection.

This clonotype has only one observation. This chain joins TRBV7-9 and TRBJ2-1; 9 bases line up with TRBD1. Trimming removed 5 bases from V and 4 bases from J; junction bases left unmatched: 12. Germline V gene lookup returns CDR1 SEHNR and CDR2 FQNEAQ (reference sequence). This CDR3 spans 17 amino acids. CDR3 region: CASSLWVGTGSYNEQFF. CDR3 bases: TGTGCCAGCAGCCTATGGGTAGGGACAGGGTCGTACAATGAGCAGTTCTTC.

Of note for this clonotype: At one end the junction does not follow the germline gene, possibly because of a read error. The CDR3 nucleotides are TGTGCAAGCAGCTTAGATCCCAGGAGTTTTTCCAACAATGAGCAGCTCTTC. Amino acid sequence: CASSLDPRSFSNNEQLF. This chain joins TRBV11-3 and TRBJ2-1; D is uncertain. Germline values: CDR1 SGHNT, CDR2 YENEEA. This CDR3 is built from 17 residues.

About this clonotype itself: This may be a read error: a much more frequent sequence differs by one nucleotide. V and J are TRBV7-8 and TRBJ1-1; 7 bases fit TRBD1. CDR1 and CDR2 from the germline V gene are SGHVS and FQNEAQ. The CDR3 consists of 14 residues. V lost 8 bases, J lost 2 bases, and 8 bases stayed unmatched. The CDR3 sequence is CASCLRDSNTEAFF. The CDR3 DNA follows: TGTGCCAGCTGCCTTCGGGACAGCAACACTGAAGCTTTCTTT.

The chain employs TRBV11-2 and TRBJ1-2, with D maybe TRBD1 (5 bases). V was pared by 9 bases and J by 4 bases, with 18 bases between. Germline lookup yields CDR1 SGHAT and CDR2 FQNNGV. The CDR3 contains 14 residues. The CDR3 DNA is TGTGCCAGTCGCCGGGACGGGAACTCCTATGGCTACACCTTC. Amino acids: CASRRDGNSYGYTF.

Concerning this clonotype itself: A read error may produce the germline difference seen at one junction end. V usage is TRBV11-2 and J usage is TRBJ1-1, with D tentatively TRBD1 (5 bases). This CDR3 is built from 13 residues. From germline, CDR1 is SGHAT and CDR2 FQNNGV. CDR3 residues: CPSSSTVNTEAFF. CDR3 bases: TGTCCCAGCAGCTCGACAGTGAACACTGAGGCTTTCTTT.

The chain's CDR3 is CASSFEEPTRAFF. DNA for the CDR3: TGTGCCAGCAGTTTCGAGGAACCCACTAGAGCTTTCTTT. This chain links TRBV12-3 or TRBV12-4 with TRBJ1-1; D is undetermined. Deletions cut 3 bases from V and 10 bases from J, with 15 bases between. The CDR3 consists of 13 residues.

The J gene is TRBJ2-7, the V gene TRBV19, with TRBD1 matching 9 bases. This CDR3 spans 14 amino acids. Germline loops: CDR1 LNHDA, CDR2 SQIVND (reference sequence). J was trimmed by 7 bases and V by 4 bases; bases with no gene match: 8. CDR3 nucleotides: TGTGCCAGTAGTACACGGACAGGGGTGTGGGAGCAGTACTTC. Protein sequence: CASSTRTGVWEQYF.

This clonotype was seen at least ten times. V gene TRBV29-1 combines with J gene TRBJ2-3, with 13 bases identical to TRBD2. Germline values: CDR1 SQVTM, CDR2 ANQGSEA. Trimming at V came to 6 bases and at J to 6 bases, leaving 6 bases not matched to a gene. The CDR3 covers 14 residues. CDR3 residues: CSVWTSGSSDTQYF. The CDR3 DNA reads TGCAGCGTCTGGACTAGCGGGAGTAGCGATACGCAGTATTTT.

On this clonotype itself: A junction boundary mismatches the germline segment, possibly from a read error. V gene TRBV7-8 combines with J gene TRBJ2-7; D unresolved. CDR3 length: 13 amino acids. Germline V gene lookup returns CDR1 SGHVS and CDR2 FQNEAQ. As DNA, the CDR3 is TGTGCCAGCATCTTAGTACGGACCGACGAGCAGTACTTC. It yields the protein CASILVRTDEQYF.

A word on this clonotype: This is likely a read error, given that the CDR3 carries no conserved phenylalanine or tryptophan at its end. The DNA is omitted, as the CDR3 cannot be located on it reliably, and the CDR3 follows TCRdb's listing. The chain recombines TRBV6-5 with TRBJ2-7; the table's TRBD2 call for D was not verified on the DNA. Termini included, the CDR3 measures 14 amino acids. Germline CDR1 and CDR2: MNHEY and SVGAGI. The CDR3 spells CASRSSGRVWEQYS.

Concerning this clonotype: Sequence at one end of the junction differs from germline and may be a read error. The chain carries TRBV6-5 and TRBJ2-1; D may be TRBD2 (6 bases). In germline, CDR1 is MNHEY, CDR2 SVGAGI. This CDR3 contains 14 residues. The DNA for the CDR3 is TGTGCCAGCAGTTACGGGCAGGAGGGGACTGAGCAGTTCTTT. Protein: CASSYGQEGTEQFF.

The table lists this clonotype with a count of one. At one end the junction does not follow the germline gene, possibly because of a read error. V gene TRBV29-1 combines with J gene TRBJ1-2; TRBD1 matches at 8 bases. Germline V gene lookup returns CDR1 SQVTM and CDR2 ANQGSEA. The CDR3 covers 15 residues. Written as DNA, the CDR3 is TGCAGCGTGGCCGTCTCAGGGACAGGATTTTATGGCTACGCCTTC. It is translated as CSVAVSGTGFYGYAF. Drawing the rest from reference TRBV29-1 and TRBJ1-2, the complete variable domain is SAVISQKPSRDICQRGTSLTIQCQVDSQVTMMFWYRQQPGQSLTLIATANQGSEATYESGFVIDKFPISRPNLTFSTLTVSNMSPEDSSIYLCSVAVSGTGFYGYAFGSGTRLTVV.

For this clonotype: Given a much more abundant clone one base away, this may be a read error. The J gene is TRBJ1-1, the V gene TRBV29-1; D might be TRBD1 (5 bases). The CDR3 consists of 13 residues. CDR1 and CDR2 (germline): SQVTM, ANQGSEA. V was clipped by 6 bases and J by 3 bases, with 14 bases between them. The CDR3 DNA sequence: TGCAGCGTAGCTGACACAGGCTACACTGAAGCTTTCTTT. Translating it yields CSVADTGYTEAFF. Full variable domain (rest looked up from reference TRBV29-1 and TRBJ1-1): SAVISQKPSRDICQRGTSLTIQCQVDSQVTMMFWYRQQPGQSLTLIATANQGSEATYESGFVIDKFPISRPNLTFSTLTVSNMSPEDSSIYLCSVADTGYTEAFFGQGTRLTVV.

Concerning this clonotype: Since the CDR3 does not end with the conserved phenylalanine or tryptophan, this likely comes from a read error. The J gene is TRBJ2-7, the V gene TRBV28; 8 bases are shared with TRBD2. Germline values: CDR1 MDHEN, CDR2 SYDVKM. The CDR3 length is 13 residues. The CDR3 loop reads CASGFSGGGEQYL. The CDR3 DNA is TGTGCCAGCGGTTTCAGCGGGGGCGGGGAGCAGTACCTC.

This clonotype showed up just a few times. This chain links TRBV20-1 with TRBJ2-4; D not certain. The CDR3 has 13 amino acids. The germline V gene has CDR1 DFQATT and CDR2 SNEGSKA (reference sequence). Trimming took 5 bases from V and 8 from J, leaving 16 bases between them. The CDR3 region has the DNA TGCAGTGCTGTGGAAGCGAGATGGGACATTCAGTACTTC. Protein: CSAVEARWDIQYF.

The CDR3 DNA reads as TGTGCCAGCAGCTTAAAGAGGTTGGGAGGCCCCAGGTCCTACGAGCAGTACTTC. Translated, it gives CASSLKRLGGPRSYEQYF. The gene calls are TRBV11-1 and TRBJ2-7; maybe TRBD2 (6 bases). The CDR3 is 18 amino acids. V gave up 2 bases and J gave up 1 base, with 21 bases separating them. Per the germline V gene, CDR1 is SGHAT and CDR2 is FQDESV (reference sequence).

Comments on this clonotype: A much bigger clone sits one base away, suggesting this may be a read error. This chain connects TRBV6-1 to TRBJ1-5, with D unresolved. The CDR3 spans 17 residues. Germline CDR1 reads MNHNS; CDR2 reads SASEGT. Trimming pared 5 bases from V and 3 bases from J, leaving 20 bases between. DNA of the CDR3: TGTGCCAGCAGTCCCCGCAGGATCTCCGCGGACAATCAGCCCCAGCATTTT. Protein: CASSPRRISADNQPQHF.